This TCR beta chain was sequenced in a study of T cells in Graves' hyperthyroidism and ophthalmopathy. Study results and limitations: From stable hyperthyroidism, ophthalmopathy was set apart by a 13 V-J model.

From RNA transcripts, TCR beta CDR3 regions were amplified. An initial round of RT-PCR targeting the TCR CDR3 relied on the HTBI primer set. TCRdb used MiXCR to reprocess the multiplex PCR reads, holding one entry per CDR3 protein. The table has more than 650,000 distinct CDR3 sequences, less than 15% seen once. Germline CDR1 SGHKS, CDR2 YYEKEE (reference sequence). The CDR3 sequence is 18 residues long. J was trimmed by 2 bases and V by 2 bases; bases with no gene match: 7. Notes on this clonotype: The antigen remains undetermined.

The chain joins TRBV5-5 to TRBJ2-6; 10 bases fit TRBD1. This sequence originates from a woman in her late teens or twenties with Graves' hyperthyroidism. Source material: blood. Written as DNA, the CDR3 is TGTGCCAGCAGCTTTGGGACAGGGGAGGAAGCTGGGGCCAACGTCCTGACTTTC. It encodes CASSFGTGEEAGANVLTF.